This T cell receptor (beta chain) appears in the sequencing data of a study of blood T cell repertoires in COVID-19. Study in general: Two negative PCRs, clearance, or symptom resolution characterized the recovered Cohort 3 donors. COVID-19 samples, acute and convalescent, were from the United States, Italy and Spain. Sources were T cells, B-cell-depleted T cells, or PBMCs; the material itself was cDNA or gDNA.

V lost 0 bases and J lost 1, with 8 bases in between. This CDR3 has 15 amino acids. Germline V gene sequence: CDR1 SGHRS, CDR2 YFSETQ. Under the authors' procedure: How many nucleated cells were present was estimated from reference gene primer amplification. Repertoires were generated with immunoSEQ multiplex PCR, while TCRdb's copy carries only in-frame clones and drops some. That table is the source of V, J and clone size, and D and trimming were worked out from the DNA. The sample includes roughly 200,000 clones, about 90% seen only once; the top ten take over 3%. The chain has TRBV5-1 and TRBJ1-3; D perhaps matches TRBD1 (6 bases). The sample taken for sequencing was PBMCs or T cells enriched from blood (not recorded which). The origin of this receptor is a woman in her forties or fifties in a cohort exposed to, infected with or recovered from COVID-19 (not recorded which). CDR3 bases: TGCGCCAGCAGCTTGGAGGGGACATCTGGAAACACCATATATTTT. Its protein is CASSLEGTSGNTIYF.